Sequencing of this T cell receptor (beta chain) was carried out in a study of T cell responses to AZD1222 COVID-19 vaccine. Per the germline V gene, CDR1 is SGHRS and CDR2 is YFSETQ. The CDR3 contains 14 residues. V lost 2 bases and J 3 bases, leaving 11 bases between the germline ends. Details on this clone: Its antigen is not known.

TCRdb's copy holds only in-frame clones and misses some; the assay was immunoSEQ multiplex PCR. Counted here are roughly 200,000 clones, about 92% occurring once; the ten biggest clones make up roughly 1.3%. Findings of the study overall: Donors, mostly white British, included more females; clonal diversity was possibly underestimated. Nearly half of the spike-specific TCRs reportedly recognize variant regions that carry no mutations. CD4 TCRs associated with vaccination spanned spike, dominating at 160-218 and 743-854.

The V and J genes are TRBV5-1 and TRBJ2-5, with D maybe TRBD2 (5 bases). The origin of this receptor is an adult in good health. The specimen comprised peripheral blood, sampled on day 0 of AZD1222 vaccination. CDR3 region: CASSFGRGEETQYF. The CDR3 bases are TGCGCCAGCAGCTTCGGCCGGGGAGAAGAGACCCAGTACTTC.